The 20 T cell receptor beta chains given below trace back to one sample, sequenced in a study of T cells in Graves' hyperthyroidism and ophthalmopathy. It was RNA transcripts that yielded the amplified TCR beta CDR3 regions. In the first-round RT-PCR of the TCR CDR3, the HTBI primer set was used. One entry per CDR3 protein, called by TCRdb with MiXCR from the multiplex PCR reads. Here the sample spans 400,000 or so distinct CDR3 sequences, around 15% being singletons. Sequences were obtained from blood. The receptors derive from a woman in her twenties or thirties with Graves' ophthalmopathy.

This clonotype appeared once. The chain carries TRBV30 and TRBJ2-6; a possible D gene is TRBD2 (5 bases). V lost 8 bases and J lost 1, with 9 bases in between. Germline CDR1 GTSNPN, CDR2 SVGIG (reference sequence). This CDR3 has 13 residues. CDR3 sequence (DNA): TGTGCCCGGGATGTGTCTGGGGCCAACGTCCTGACTTTC. Protein: CARDVSGANVLTF.

This clonotype was observed many times. The chain joins TRBV2 to TRBJ2-7; no clear D. Trimming removed 6 bases from V and 4 bases from J, with 7 bases in between. Per the germline V gene, CDR1 is SNHLY and CDR2 is FYNNEI. CDR3 length: 11 amino acids. The chain's CDR3 is CASRIFYEQYF. CDR3 nucleotide sequence: TGTGCCAGCAGGATATTTTACGAGCAGTACTTC.

This clonotype was seen repeatedly, ten times or more. The rearrangement links TRBV29-1 to TRBJ1-1; D might be TRBD1 (6 bases). CDR1 and CDR2 (germline): SQVTM, ANQGSEA. V gave up 1 base and J gave up 5 bases, with 14 bases separating them. The CDR3 is 14 residues long. The CDR3 reads CSVEAIRGETEAFF. CDR3 DNA: TGCAGCGTTGAAGCAATCAGGGGAGAAACTGAAGCTTTCTTT.

The chain has TRBV9 and TRBJ2-7; TRBD1 agrees at 8 bases. The CDR3 covers 14 residues. The V segment lost 3 bases and the J segment 1 base; nucleotides outside the gene matches: 3. Germline-derived CDR1 and CDR2 are SGDLS and YYNGEE. The CDR3 reads CASSGGQESYEQYF. The CDR3 DNA reads as TGTGCCAGCAGCGGGGGACAGGAATCCTACGAGCAGTACTTC.

The chain has TRBV5-5 and TRBJ2-7; 7 bases map to TRBD2. J was trimmed by 0 bases and V by 3 bases; bases with no gene match: 6. Germline loops: CDR1 SGHKS, CDR2 YYEKEE (reference sequence). The CDR3 has 15 residues. In nucleotides, the CDR3 is TGTGCCAGCAGCTCAGGGACTACAGTCTCCTACGAGCAGTACTTC. The encoded protein is CASSSGTTVSYEQYF.

This clonotype was observed at least ten times. The V and J genes are TRBV7-2 and TRBJ2-7, with unresolved D. The CDR3 is made up of 16 amino acids. Germline values: CDR1 SGHTA, CDR2 FQGNSA. The ends were cut back, 5 bases at V and 6 bases at J, with 23 bases in the middle. CDR3 protein: CASSLLLGVSGVEQYF. CDR3 coding DNA: TGTGCCAGCAGCCTACTTTTGGGCGTGAGTGGGGTCGAGCAGTACTTC.

The sample holds many counts of this clonotype. The rearrangement uses TRBV20-1 and TRBJ2-1; D is perhaps TRBD2 (6 bases). In germline, CDR1 is DFQATT, CDR2 SNEGSKA (reference sequence). With 3 bases removed from V and 0 bases from J, the gap between germline ends came to 15 bases. This CDR3 has 16 amino acids. CDR3 sequence reads: CSASGVGLYSYNEQFF. The CDR3 DNA sequence: TGCAGTGCTAGTGGGGTGGGACTCTACTCCTACAATGAGCAGTTCTTC.

The J gene is TRBJ2-5, the V gene TRBV14; D might be TRBD1 or TRBD2, each matching 5 bases. The CDR3 consists of 15 residues. The V end was cut by 0 bases, the J end by 0 bases, with 8 bases between. Germline CDR1 SGHDN, CDR2 FVKESK. The CDR3 sequence: CASSQDLGHQETQYF. Written as DNA, the CDR3 is TGTGCCAGCAGCCAAGATCTGGGACACCAAGAGACCCAGTACTTC.

This clonotype was observed many times. V and J are TRBV6-1 and TRBJ1-2; 7 bases are shared with TRBD1. From germline, CDR1 is MNHNS and CDR2 SASEGT. The CDR3 runs to 15 residues. With 1 base clipped from V and 0 bases from J, the junction kept 2 bases outside the gene matches. The CDR3 region has the DNA TGTGCCAGCAGTGAAGGGACAGGAGCTAACTATGGCTACACCTTC. It encodes CASSEGTGANYGYTF.

This clonotype came up many times. This chain links TRBV12-3 or TRBV12-4 with TRBJ2-2; 8 bases fit TRBD1. With 6 bases clipped from V and 4 bases from J, the junction kept 7 bases outside the gene matches. The CDR3 is made up of 15 amino acids. CDR3 bases: TGTGCCAGCAGGACGGGACAGGAGACCACCGGGGAGCTGTTTTTT. Translated: CASRTGQETTGELFF.

Comments on this clonotype: A much larger clonotype is one base distant, so this may be a read error. The V and J genes are TRBV24-1 and TRBJ1-1; 7 bases align to TRBD1. Trimming at V came to 9 bases and at J to 5 bases, leaving 11 bases not matched to a gene. This CDR3 is 14 amino acids long. Per germline, CDR1 KGHDR and CDR2 SFDVKD. This CDR3 is CATPGGGKGTEAFF. The DNA for the CDR3 is TGTGCCACCCCAGGGGGGGGGAAGGGAACTGAAGCTTTCTTT.

The J gene is TRBJ2-5, the V gene TRBV11-3; TRBD2 aligns across 9 bases. Trimming removed 6 bases from V and 2 bases from J; junction bases left unmatched: 7. The CDR3 is 15 amino acids. Germline-derived CDR1 and CDR2 are SGHNT and YENEEA. The CDR3 DNA is TGTGCCAGCAGACCAAGCGGGGGGACACAAGAGACCCAGTACTTC. It yields the protein CASRPSGGTQETQYF.

This clonotype has ten or more counts. The chain recombines TRBV20-1 with TRBJ1-4; a possible D gene is TRBD1 (6 bases). Germline-derived CDR1 and CDR2 are DFQATT and SNEGSKA (reference sequence). Trimming stripped 1 base from V and 7 bases from J, with 13 bases between. The CDR3 extends over 14 amino acids. This CDR3 reads CSARVVGGVEKLFF. The CDR3 region has the DNA TGCAGTGCTAGAGTAGTCGGGGGCGTTGAAAAACTGTTTTTT.

This clonotype has at least ten counts. The V gene is TRBV3-1, the J gene TRBJ2-3; D remains ambiguous. Germline V gene sequence: CDR1 LGHDT, CDR2 YNNKEL (reference sequence). Trimming cost V 3 bases and J 0 bases, with 1 base left between them. This CDR3 is built from 12 residues. CDR3 amino acids: CASSHSTDTQYF. Written as DNA, the CDR3 is TGTGCCAGCAGCCACAGCACAGATACGCAGTATTTT.

CDR3 sequence reads: CASSQIWAENTEAFF. DNA of the CDR3: TGTGCCAGCAGCCAAATTTGGGCAGAGAACACTGAAGCTTTCTTT. The chain joins TRBV14 to TRBJ1-1; D is uncertain. V was clipped by 2 bases and J by 1 base, with 11 bases between them. CDR1 and CDR2 (germline): SGHDN, FVKESK. This CDR3 is built from 15 residues.

This clonotype was observed at least ten times. The rearrangement uses TRBV4-1 and TRBJ1-2, with D unclear. This CDR3 contains 15 residues. CDR1 and CDR2 (germline): MGHRA, YSYEKL. Between the trimmed V and J ends, which lost 0 bases and 4 bases, there was a span of 12 bases. CDR3 in amino acids: CASSQERHVIYGYTF. The CDR3 DNA is TGCGCCAGCAGCCAAGAAAGACACGTGATCTATGGCTACACCTTC.

This clonotype was seen repeatedly, ten times or more. The chain has TRBV7-2 and TRBJ1-3, with a tentative D call TRBD1 (5 bases). This CDR3 is 19 amino acids long. Trimming took 5 bases from V and 3 from J, leaving 26 bases between them. The germline V gene encodes CDR1 SGHTA and CDR2 FQGNSA. The chain's CDR3 is CASSPMGRAGQTFGNTIYF. In DNA, the CDR3 is TGTGCCAGCAGCCCAATGGGGAGAGCAGGGCAGACCTTTGGAAACACCATATATTTT.

This chain links TRBV20-1 with TRBJ1-1, with D uncertain. The germline gives CDR1 DFQATT, CDR2 SNEGSKA (reference sequence). CDR3 length: 15 residues. V was shortened by 2 bases and J by 0 bases, with 13 bases between the two germline ends. The CDR3 bases are TGCAGTGCTAGAAATCCCCAGACACTGAACACTGAAGCTTTCTTT. It codes for CSARNPQTLNTEAFF.

The chain carries TRBV20-1 and TRBJ2-3; 10 bases are shared with TRBD2. Germline loops: CDR1 DFQATT, CDR2 SNEGSKA (reference sequence). The V gene end was trimmed by 0 bases and the J gene end by 2 bases; junction bases not matched to a gene: 5. The CDR3 contains 16 residues. This chain's CDR3 is CSARDLAGDSTDTQYF. The CDR3 DNA reads as TGCAGTGCTAGAGACCTAGCGGGGGACTCCACAGATACGCAGTATTTT.

This clonotype was observed at least ten times. V usage is TRBV29-1 and J usage is TRBJ2-7, with a tentative D call TRBD2 (7 bases). Deletions cut 2 bases from V and 0 bases from J, with 14 bases between. The CDR3 loop spans 15 amino acids. Germline CDR1 and CDR2: SQVTM and ANQGSEA. This CDR3 reads CSVETSGTSSYEQYF. The DNA of the CDR3 is TGCAGCGTTGAAACCAGCGGGACATCCTCCTACGAGCAGTACTTC.